This is a list of T cell receptor beta chains from one sample in a study of blood T cells in healthy people across ages. TCRdb independently ran MiXCR on the 5' RACE reads; one entry per CDR3 protein. The data show hundreds of thousands of distinct CDR3 sequences, with around half seen just once and roughly 34% held by the top ten. Sequencing was done on a sample of blood. Receptors originate from a woman aged 60-75 years in good health. The CDR3 runs from the conserved cysteine through the conserved F or W. A D gene is named only where the DNA matches it firmly. Clone size appears in some rows only: once, few, many, or a class for an expanded clone.

size: .
V: TRBV10-3
J: TRBJ2-1
D: .
CDR3: CAISEAGNEQFF
DNA: TGTGCCATCAGTGAGGCCGGCAATGAGCAGTTCTTC

size: .
V: TRBV4-2
J: TRBJ1-2
D: .
CDR3: CASSQDMHGYTF
DNA: TGTGCCAGCAGCCAAGATATGCATGGCTACACCTTC

size: .
V: TRBV28
J: TRBJ2-7
D: TRBD1
CDR3: CASSSNRGEQYF
DNA: TGTGCCAGCAGTTCTAACAGGGGCGAGCAGTACTTC

size: .
V: TRBV27
J: TRBJ2-6
D: TRBD1
CDR3: CASSSRTGFFGANVLTF
DNA: TGTGCCAGCAGTTCGAGGACAGGGTTTTTCGGGGCCAACGTCCTGACTTTC

size: .
V: TRBV19
J: TRBJ2-1
D: TRBD2
CDR3: CASSIDSTSGYSSYNEQFF
DNA: TGTGCCAGTAGTATAGATTCCACTAGCGGGTATAGCTCCTACAATGAGCAGTTCTTC

size: few
V: TRBV6-2/TRBV6-3
J: TRBJ2-1
D: .
CDR3: CASSRPPTNEQFF
DNA: TGTGCCAGCTCGCGGCCTCCTACTAATGAGCAGTTCTTC

size: once
V: TRBV20-1
J: TRBJ1-3
D: .
CDR3: CSARDQHPSSGNTIYF
DNA: TGCAGTGCTAGAGATCAGCACCCCAGCTCTGGAAACACCATATATTTT

size: few
V: TRBV14
J: TRBJ2-1
D: .
CDR3: CASSQGVSSYNEQFF
DNA: TGTGCCAGCAGCCAAGGGGTCAGCTCCTACAATGAGCAGTTCTTC

size: few
V: TRBV4-3
J: TRBJ2-3
D: TRBD1
CDR3: CASSSDRVKEGTQYF
DNA: TGCGCCAGCAGCTCGGACAGGGTCAAAGAGGGGACGCAGTATTTT

size: once
V: TRBV2
J: TRBJ1-6
D: .
CDR3: CASSQNLGSSYNSPLHF
DNA: TGTGCCAGCAGTCAGAATTTAGGGAGCTCCTATAATTCACCCCTCCACTTT

size: .
V: TRBV27
J: TRBJ2-7
D: .
CDR3: CASSLAGDDRYEQYF
DNA: TGTGCCAGCAGTTTAGCAGGGGACGACAGGTACGAGCAGTACTTC

size: .
V: TRBV28
J: TRBJ2-1
D: .
CDR3: CASTAGVPEQFF
DNA: TGTGCCAGCACCGCCGGGGTCCCTGAGCAGTTCTTC

size: .
V: TRBV29-1
J: TRBJ2-1
D: .
CDR3: CSAKNGDEQFF
DNA: TGCAGCGCCAAAAACGGGGACGAGCAGTTCTTC

size: few
V: TRBV11-2
J: TRBJ2-5
D: .
CDR3: CASSGGNRETQYF
DNA: TGTGCCAGCAGCGGAGGGAATAGGGAGACCCAGTACTTC

size: few
V: TRBV20-1
J: TRBJ2-7
D: .
CDR3: CSARVGPRGDEQYF
DNA: TGCAGTGCTAGAGTCGGGCCGCGGGGCGACGAGCAGTACTTC

size: .
V: TRBV29-1
J: TRBJ2-6
D: TRBD1
CDR3: CSVQGDLSGANVLTF
DNA: TGCAGCGTACAGGGGGACCTCTCTGGGGCCAACGTCCTGACTTTC

size: few
V: TRBV29-1
J: TRBJ2-7
D: .
CDR3: CSSAYRDEQYF
DNA: TGCAGCTCTGCTTACAGGGACGAGCAGTACTTC

size: few
V: TRBV10-3
J: TRBJ2-7
D: .
CDR3: CAISESISREQYF
DNA: TGTGCCATCAGTGAGTCGATATCCAGGGAGCAGTACTTC

size: .
V: TRBV7-3
J: TRBJ2-7
D: .
CDR3: CASSKRGGVTYEQYF
DNA: TGTGCCAGCAGCAAAAGGGGGGGGGTTACCTACGAGCAGTACTTC

size: few
V: TRBV4-2
J: TRBJ2-1
D: .
CDR3: CASSQVGSGRIYNEQFF
DNA: TGTGCCAGCAGCCAAGTCGGAAGCGGCCGAATCTACAATGAGCAGTTCTTC

size: .
V: TRBV9
J: TRBJ2-5
D: TRBD2
CDR3: CASSVVPSGVGGEDEQYF
DNA: TGTGCCAGCAGCGTAGTGCCTAGCGGAGTGGGGGGGGAGGATGAGCAGTACTTC

size: few
V: TRBV20-1
J: TRBJ2-5
D: .
CDR3: CSARPGGGSGETQYF
DNA: TGCAGTGCTAGACCCGGTGGAGGGAGTGGAGAGACCCAGTACTTC

size: few
V: TRBV11-1
J: TRBJ2-5
D: TRBD2
CDR3: CASSHRRLAGETQYF
DNA: TGTGCCAGCAGCCACCGGCGGCTAGCGGGAGAGACCCAGTACTTC

size: .
V: TRBV6-2/TRBV6-3
J: TRBJ2-7
D: .
CDR3: CASTTSGEQYF
DNA: TGTGCCAGCACTACATCGGGCGAGCAGTACTTC